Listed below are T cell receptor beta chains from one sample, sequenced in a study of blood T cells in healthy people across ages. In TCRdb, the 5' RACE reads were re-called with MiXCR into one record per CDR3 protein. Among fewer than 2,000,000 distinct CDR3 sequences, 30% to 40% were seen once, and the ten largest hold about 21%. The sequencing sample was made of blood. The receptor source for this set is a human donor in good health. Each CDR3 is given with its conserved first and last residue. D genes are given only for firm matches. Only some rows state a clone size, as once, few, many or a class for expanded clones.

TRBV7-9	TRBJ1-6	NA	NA	TGTGCCAGCAGCTTAGGGCCAGCGGATCCCCTCCACTTT	CASSLGPADPLHF
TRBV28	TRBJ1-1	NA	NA	TGTGCCAGCAGTGCCCCTCACACTGAAGCTTTCTTT	CASSAPHTEAFF
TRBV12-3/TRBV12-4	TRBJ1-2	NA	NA	TGTGCCAGCAGTGCAACGGCTGGGGACTATGGCTACACCTTC	CASSATAGDYGYTF
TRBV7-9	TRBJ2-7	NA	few	TGTGCCAGCAGCTTAGCGAGGGTGGGCAGGAGCTCCTACGAGCAGTACTTC	CASSLARVGRSSYEQYF
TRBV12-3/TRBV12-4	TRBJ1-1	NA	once	TGTGCCAGCAGTTTTGAAATTCTGGGGGGGGTGAACACTGAAGCTTTCTTT	CASSFEILGGVNTEAFF
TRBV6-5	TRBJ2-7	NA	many	TGTGCCAGCAGTTACTCGGAGTACACAGGAAGTAGCTCCTACGAGCAGTACTTC	CASSYSEYTGSSSYEQYF
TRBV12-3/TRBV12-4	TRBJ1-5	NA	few	TGTGCCAGCAGTTCTGGGGTGGGAGGCCGGGGGAATCAGCCCCAGCATTTT	CASSSGVGGRGNQPQHF
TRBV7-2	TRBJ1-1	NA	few	TGTGCCAGCAGCCCGACCGGGAGCGGTGAAGCTTTCTTT	CASSPTGSGEAFF
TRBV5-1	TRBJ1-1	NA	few	TGCGCCAGCAGCTTTTATCAAGGGGACACTGAAGCTTTCTTT	CASSFYQGDTEAFF
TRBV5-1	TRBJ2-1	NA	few	TGCGCCAGCGGACTTAGACAGACCGTCTATTACAATGAGCAGTTCTTC	CASGLRQTVYYNEQFF
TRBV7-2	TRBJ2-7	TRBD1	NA	TGTGCCAGCAGCACGACAGGGTACCACGAGCAGTACTTC	CASSTTGYHEQYF
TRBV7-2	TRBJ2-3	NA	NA	TGTGCCAGCAGCTTAGCCCCGCAGGGTAGCACAGATACGCAGTATTTT	CASSLAPQGSTDTQYF
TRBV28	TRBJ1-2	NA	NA	TGTGTCAGCAGTTCGGGGGTGGATGGCTACACCTTC	CVSSSGVDGYTF
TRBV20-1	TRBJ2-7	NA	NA	TGCAGTGCTAGAGGTCCGCTAGGGGCGGCCTACGAGCAGTGCTTC	CSARGPLGAAYEQCF